This T cell receptor (beta chain) was captured in a study of T cells in Graves' hyperthyroidism and ophthalmopathy (dated by TCRdb to the late 2010s). In the study overall: Peripheral blood samples were taken at initial diagnosis, before any treatment was given. An independent validation cohort of about 20 hyperthyroidism patients and 17 patients who later progressed to ophthalmopathy tested prospective prediction of ophthalmopathy. The roughly 100 discovery patients were randomly divided into training and test sets at a 7:3 ratio. After sampling, hyperthyroidism patients received methimazole starting at 30 mg daily, and ophthalmopathy patients received high-dose intravenous methylprednisolone. The paper describes TCR Vbeta CDR3 sequencing of some 130 peripheral blood samples, made up of 40 to 45 ophthalmopathy patients, roughly 72 hyperthyroidism patients and 17 progressor patients. Thyroid tissue and blood T-cell repertoires from six Graves' hyperthyroidism patients were also compared in the study. To identify distinguishing TCR V-J signatures, a discovery cohort of 90 to 100 patients was used, comprising roughly 45 with Graves' ophthalmopathy and roughly 60 with stable Graves' hyperthyroidism. The study at large found these results: Sample size was not statistically predetermined, and blinding of investigators to group allocation was not performed. During validation, the model predicted progression to ophthalmopathy a median of approximately 7 months ahead of onset, with approximately 71% sensitivity and 72% to 85% specificity. In cross-validation, a model built on a 13 V-J signature told ophthalmopathy apart from stable hyperthyroidism with over 85% sensitivity and 81% to 82% specificity, and in testing the same model reached 80%/75%. Most expanded thyroid clonotypes (frequency above 0.001) were also found in blood, which suggests that blood repertoires may mirror thyroid immune responses.

From the cysteine up to the phenylalanine, the CDR3 has a length of 13 residues. Only CDR3 DNA is held: 39 bases, read in frame from base 1. V trim: 8 bases; J trim: 6 bases; unmatched bases: 6. CDR1 and CDR2, looked up from the germline V gene, are SGHTA and FQGTGA. This clonotype was observed at least ten times. Its target antigen remains unknown. No base-level quality is on record; no much larger clone is a single base apart. The TCR beta CDR3 regions were amplified from the RNA transcripts. For the first round of RT-PCR on the TCR CDR3, the HTBI primer set was used together with the Qiagen OneStep RT-PCR kit. A second multiplex PCR round built the libraries, followed by size selection and purification. Sequencing of the libraries was done on an Illumina HiSeq2000 using paired-end 100 bp reads. Per the source publication's procedure: SOAPnuke was used to process the raw data, throwing out any read that contained adapters or uncalled bases, had a mean Phred below 15, or lacked an exact constant-primer or identifier match. High-quality paired reads were merged with COPE v1.2.5, and unique nucleotide sequences were defined as clonotypes. MiTCR v1.1 was used to align clonotypes to the IMGT TRBV, TRBD and TRBJ reference segments. The analysis included only V-J combinations with a frequency above 0.0001, which together covered around 99% of the repertoires. The TCS score was defined as F50 (clonal expansion) divided by E x V (chaos), with BLOSUM62-based TCRdist calculated between CDR3 peptides within each V-J. Welch's t-statistics and random forest reduced roughly 530 V-J features to 13, which were used in a naive Bayes classifier (R e1071). Clones were called with MiXCR by TCRdb after fastp trimmed the public reads at Q25, and only in-frame beta chains were retained. CDR3 protein sequences are deduplicated, and each keeps its most common genes and DNA. The V and J calls and clone size are TCRdb's, not the authors'. Counted in this sample were about 420,000 distinct CDR3 sequences; approximately 14% of them appeared once. The ten biggest clones cover roughly 4.8% of the sample.

Stable Graves' hyperthyroidism was defined as no progression to ophthalmopathy during 18 months of follow-up. The hyperthyroidism patients were between 18 and 65 years old and newly diagnosed, with a disease duration of less than 2 months. Patients with uncontrolled infections, other autoimmune diseases, pregnancy or lactation were excluded. Diagnoses relied on clinical symptoms, serum thyroxine and TRAb, thyroid ultrasound and orbital computed tomography. PBMCs were isolated from 8 to 10 ml of fresh peripheral blood by Ficoll-Paque density gradient centrifugation. Total RNA was extracted with Trizol reagent, and quality was checked on an Agilent 2100 Bioanalyzer.

The chain is encoded by TRBV7-3 joined to TRBJ2-1, with 8 middle bases fitting TRBD2. The TCR originated in a woman aged 18-29 years with Graves' hyperthyroidism. The sequencing input was blood. The DNA is TGTGCCAGCGCCGGGGGGGGGCTCAATGAGCAGTTCTTC. The translation is CASAGGGLNEQFF.